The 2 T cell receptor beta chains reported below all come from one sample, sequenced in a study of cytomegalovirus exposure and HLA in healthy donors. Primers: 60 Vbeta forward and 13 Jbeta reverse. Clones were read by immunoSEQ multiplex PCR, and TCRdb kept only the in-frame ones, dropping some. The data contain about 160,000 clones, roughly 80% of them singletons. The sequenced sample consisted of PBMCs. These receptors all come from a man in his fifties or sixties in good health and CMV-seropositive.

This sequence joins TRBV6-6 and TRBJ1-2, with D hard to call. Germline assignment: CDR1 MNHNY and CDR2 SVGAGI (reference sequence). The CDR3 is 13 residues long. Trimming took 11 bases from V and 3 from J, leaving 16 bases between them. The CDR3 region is CASRVYADYGYTF. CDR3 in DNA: TGTGCCTCACGGGTCTACGCGGACTATGGCTACACCTTC.

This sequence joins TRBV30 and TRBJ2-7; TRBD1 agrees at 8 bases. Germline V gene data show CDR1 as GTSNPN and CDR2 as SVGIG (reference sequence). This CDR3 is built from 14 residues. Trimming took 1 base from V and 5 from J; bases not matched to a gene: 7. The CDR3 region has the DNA TGTGCCTGGAGTGGGACAGGGCTCCTCGACGAGCAGTACTTC. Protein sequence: CAWSGTGLLDEQYF.